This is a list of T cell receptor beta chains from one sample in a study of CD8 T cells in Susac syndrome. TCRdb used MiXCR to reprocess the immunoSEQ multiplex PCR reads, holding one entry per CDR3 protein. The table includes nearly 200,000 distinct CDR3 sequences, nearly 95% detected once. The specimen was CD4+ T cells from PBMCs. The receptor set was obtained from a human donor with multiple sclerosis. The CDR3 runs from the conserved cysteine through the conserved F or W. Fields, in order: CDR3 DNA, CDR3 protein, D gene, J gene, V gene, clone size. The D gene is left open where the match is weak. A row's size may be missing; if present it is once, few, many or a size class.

TGTGCCAGCAGTGGGGATGCGGCGGGTATTCAGCCCCAGCATTTT | CASSGDAAGIQPQHF | - | TRBJ1-5 | TRBV6-5 | -
TGTGCCACCAGTGATTCAGGGGAAGGAGGAGACACCATATATTTT | CATSDSGEGGDTIYF | - | TRBJ1-3 | TRBV24-1 | -
TGCAGCGTGGCTAGCAGGGGCCTGGGCTATGGCTACACCTTC | CSVASRGLGYGYTF | - | TRBJ1-2 | TRBV29-1 | -
TGTGCCAGCAAGTCCCCGGTTGAGCAGTTCTTC | CASKSPVEQFF | - | TRBJ2-1 | TRBV12-3/TRBV12-4 | -
TGTGCCAGCAGGCCTCGACCGGGACAGGGGGCCGATGAGCAGTTCTTC | CASRPRPGQGADEQFF | TRBD1 | TRBJ2-1 | TRBV7-9 | -
TGTGCCAGCAGCCCACCCCCTGGGACAGGGGGCGAAGAGACCCAGTACTTC | CASSPPPGTGGEETQYF | TRBD1 | TRBJ2-5 | TRBV5-4 | -
TGTGCCAGCTCACCACAGGGGGGGCCCTACAATGAGCAGTTCTTC | CASSPQGGPYNEQFF | - | TRBJ2-1 | TRBV18 | once
TGTGCCAGCAGTTTAATTCAGGCAGGAGGGGAGCAGTACTTC | CASSLIQAGGEQYF | - | TRBJ2-7 | TRBV12-3/TRBV12-4 | -
TGTGCCACCAGCAGGGGACTAGCGGGAGGCTCCTACGAGCAGTACTTC | CATSRGLAGGSYEQYF | TRBD2 | TRBJ2-7 | TRBV15 | -
TGTGCCAGCAGCGTTAGCGGGAGGACAGATACGCAGTATTTT | CASSVSGRTDTQYF | TRBD2 | TRBJ2-3 | TRBV9 | -
TGTGCCAGCAGCCGGGCAGGGCCTAGCTCCTACGAGCAGTACTTC | CASSRAGPSSYEQYF | - | TRBJ2-7 | TRBV11-2 | once
TGTGCCAGCAGCCAGGGACAGGGATCCGGGGCGCAGTATTTT | CASSQGQGSGAQYF | TRBD1 | TRBJ2-3 | TRBV3-1 | -
TGTGCCAGCAGCTTAGTGAGCACAGATACGCAGTATTTT | CASSLVSTDTQYF | - | TRBJ2-3 | TRBV7-9 | -
TGCAGTGCTAGAAGGGGGATTTCCACCGGGGAGCTGTTTTTT | CSARRGISTGELFF | - | TRBJ2-2 | TRBV20-1 | -
TGCAGCGTACAGGGGGTCTCCTACGAGCAGTACTTC | CSVQGVSYEQYF | TRBD1 | TRBJ2-7 | TRBV29-1 | -
TGTGCCAGCAGCCCCCACAGGGGAAGCGGAGAAAAACTGTTTTTT | CASSPHRGSGEKLFF | TRBD1 | TRBJ1-4 | TRBV7-9 | once